This TCR beta chain appears in the sequencing data of a study of blood T cell repertoires in COVID-19 (dated by TCRdb to about 2020). About the investigation overall: The collaborator samples originated in the United States, Italy and Spain and spanned the acute and convalescent phases of COVID-19. The material from the prospective study consisted of cDNA or gDNA derived from T cells, B-cell-depleted T cells, or PBMCs. Subjects who had been exposed to COVID-19, were actively infected with it, or had recovered from it provided the deeply sampled blood TCRbeta repertoires that made up the dataset. The repertoires were released in a freely available public database intended as a resource for research on the immune response to SARS-CoV-2. Samples were obtained from the ongoing ImmuneRACE study (first 160 participants) and from over 1,000 subjects provided by 6 global collaborators. Sample metadata almost always included a de-identified subject ID, COVID-19 status, age in years and sex. Where available, HLA class I and class II types were taken from metadata supplied by the sample provider and were not determined by assay-based typing.

Each collaborating institution followed its own protocols to collect whole blood in K2EDTA tubes. For TCRbeta analysis, collaborators shipped samples in one of three forms: frozen whole blood, isolated PBMCs, or DNA extracted from either of those sample types. TCRbeta CDR3 regions were amplified from genomic DNA by means of the immunoSEQ Assay, a bias-controlled multiplex PCR. As for how the authors treated the data: The number of nucleated cells in each sample was estimated by amplification of reference gene primers within the assay. To quantify the absolute abundance of each unique TCRbeta CDR3 rearrangement, sequence reads were collapsed and filtered. For each sample, productive Simpson clonality was calculated as the square root of Simpson's diversity index across productive rearrangements. TCRdb carries this immuneACCESS record with in-frame sequences only. Its versions omit some clonotypes, under half of them owing to an unresolved V gene in the studies checked, with the rest unexplained. V and J calls and clone size follow that table, whereas D and trimming were derived from the DNA. The sample contains around 380,000 clones, about 80% of them found a single time. The top ten constitute about 1% of the sample.

With respect to this clone: This receptor's antigen is unknown. No base quality values were provided; no much bigger clone lies one nucleotide off.

Study-level results and caveats: How much clinical and demographic metadata was included differed by source and by participant, and the metadata was provided uncurated.

From the germline V gene, CDR1 is SGDLS and CDR2 is YYNGEE. Counted from cysteine to phenylalanine, this CDR3 has 13 amino acids. Only the CDR3 DNA stays, 39 bases, in frame from base 1. The V end loses 0 bases and the J end loses 0 bases, and a stretch of 3 bases separates them. The rearranged segments are TRBV9 and TRBJ1-1; the D gene identity is not certain. The receptor was isolated from a human donor with acute or convalescent COVID-19. The donor label of this sample is uncertain. Specimen: peripheral blood. In nucleotide form, the sequence is TGTGCCAGCAGCGTAGCTCTGAACACTGAAGCTTTCTTT. This encodes CASSVALNTEAFF.